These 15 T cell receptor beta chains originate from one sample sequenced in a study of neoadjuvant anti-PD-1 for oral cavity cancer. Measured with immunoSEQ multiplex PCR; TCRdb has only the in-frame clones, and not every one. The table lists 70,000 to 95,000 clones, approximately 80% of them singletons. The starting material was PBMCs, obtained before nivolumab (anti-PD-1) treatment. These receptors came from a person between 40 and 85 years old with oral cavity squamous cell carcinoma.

The CDR3 DNA reads as TGTGCCAGCAGTGTAATCGACGGTAGGAACACTGAAGCTTTCTTT. This sequence encodes CASSVIDGRNTEAFF. The chain recombines TRBV2 with TRBJ1-1, with no clear D. The CDR3 runs 15 residues. The V end lost 4 bases, the J end lost 1 base, and 13 bases lay between the germline ends. Germline-derived CDR1 and CDR2 are SNHLY and FYNNEI.

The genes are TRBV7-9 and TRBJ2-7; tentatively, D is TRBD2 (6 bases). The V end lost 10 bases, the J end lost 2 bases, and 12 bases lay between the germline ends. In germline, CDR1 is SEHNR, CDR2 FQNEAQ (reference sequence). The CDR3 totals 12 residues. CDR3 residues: CATAGLTYEQYF. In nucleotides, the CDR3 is TGTGCCACCGCGGGACTGACCTACGAGCAGTACTTC.

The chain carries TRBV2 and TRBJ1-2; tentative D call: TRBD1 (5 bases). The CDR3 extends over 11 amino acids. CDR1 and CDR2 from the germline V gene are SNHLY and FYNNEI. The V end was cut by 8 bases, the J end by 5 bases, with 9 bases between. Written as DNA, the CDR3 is TGTGCCAGCTGGGGCAGTTATGGCTACACCTTC. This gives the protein CASWGSYGYTF. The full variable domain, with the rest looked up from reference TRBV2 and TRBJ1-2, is EPEVTQTPSHQVTQMGQEVILRCVPISNHLYFYWYRQILGQKVEFLVSFYNNEISEKSEIFDDQFSVERPDGSNFTLKIRSTKLEDSAMYFCASWGSYGYTFGSGTRLTVV.

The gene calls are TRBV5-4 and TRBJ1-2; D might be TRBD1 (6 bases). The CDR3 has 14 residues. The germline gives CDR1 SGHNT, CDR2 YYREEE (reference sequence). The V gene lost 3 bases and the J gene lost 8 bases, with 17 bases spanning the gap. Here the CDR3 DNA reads TGTGCCAGCAGCTGGACAGCCCAAAGGGCGGGCTACACCTTC. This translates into CASSWTAQRAGYTF. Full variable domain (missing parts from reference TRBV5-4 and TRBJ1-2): ETGVTQSPTHLIKTRGQQVTLRCSSQSGHNTVSWYQQALGQGPQFIFQYYREEENGRGNFPPRFSGLQFPNYSSELNVNALELDDSALYLCASSWTAQRAGYTFGSGTRLTVV.

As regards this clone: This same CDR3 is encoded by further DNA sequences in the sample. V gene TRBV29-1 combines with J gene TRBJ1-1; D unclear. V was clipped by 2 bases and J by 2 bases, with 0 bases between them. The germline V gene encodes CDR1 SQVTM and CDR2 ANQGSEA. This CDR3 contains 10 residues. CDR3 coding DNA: TGCAGCGTTGAAAACACTGAAGCTTTCTTT. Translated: CSVENTEAFF.

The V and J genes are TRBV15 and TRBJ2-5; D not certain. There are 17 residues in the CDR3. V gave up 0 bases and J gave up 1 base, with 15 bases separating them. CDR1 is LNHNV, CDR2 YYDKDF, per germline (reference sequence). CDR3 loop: CATSRDRSANFQETQYF. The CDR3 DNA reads TGTGCCACCAGCAGAGATAGGAGCGCAAATTTCCAAGAGACCCAGTACTTC. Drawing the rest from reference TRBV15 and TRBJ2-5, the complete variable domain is DAMVIQNPRYQVTQFGKPVTLSCSQTLNHNVMYWYQQKSSQAPKLLFHYYDKDFNNEADTPDNFQSRRPNTSFCFLDIRSPGLGDTAMYLCATSRDRSANFQETQYFGPGTRLLVL.

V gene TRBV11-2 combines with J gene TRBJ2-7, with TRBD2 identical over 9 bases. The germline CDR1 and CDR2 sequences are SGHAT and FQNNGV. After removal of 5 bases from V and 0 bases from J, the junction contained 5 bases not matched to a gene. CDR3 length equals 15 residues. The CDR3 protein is CASSRWTSDSYEQYF. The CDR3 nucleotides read TGTGCCAGCAGCCGGTGGACTAGCGACTCCTACGAGCAGTACTTC. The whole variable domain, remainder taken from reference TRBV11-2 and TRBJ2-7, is EAGVAQSPRYKIIEKRQSVAFWCNPISGHATLYWYQQILGQGPKLLIQFQNNGVVDDSQLPKDRFSAERLKGVDSTLKIQPAKLEDSAVYLCASSRWTSDSYEQYFGPGTRLTVT.

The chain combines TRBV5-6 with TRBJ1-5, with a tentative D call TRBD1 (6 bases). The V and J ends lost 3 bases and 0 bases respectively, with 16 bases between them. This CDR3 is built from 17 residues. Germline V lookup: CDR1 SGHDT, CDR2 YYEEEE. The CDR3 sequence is CASSYGGLGFSNQPQHF. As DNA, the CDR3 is TGTGCCAGCAGCTACGGGGGGCTGGGTTTTAGCAATCAGCCCCAGCATTTT.

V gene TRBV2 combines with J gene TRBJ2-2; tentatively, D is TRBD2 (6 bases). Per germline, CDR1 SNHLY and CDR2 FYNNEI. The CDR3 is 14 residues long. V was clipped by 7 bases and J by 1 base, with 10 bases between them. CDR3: CASIREVNTGELFF. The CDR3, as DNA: TGTGCCAGCATCAGGGAGGTGAACACCGGGGAGCTGTTTTTT. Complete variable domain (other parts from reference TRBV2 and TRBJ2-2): EPEVTQTPSHQVTQMGQEVILRCVPISNHLYFYWYRQILGQKVEFLVSFYNNEISEKSEIFDDQFSVERPDGSNFTLKIRSTKLEDSAMYFCASIREVNTGELFFGEGSRLTVL.

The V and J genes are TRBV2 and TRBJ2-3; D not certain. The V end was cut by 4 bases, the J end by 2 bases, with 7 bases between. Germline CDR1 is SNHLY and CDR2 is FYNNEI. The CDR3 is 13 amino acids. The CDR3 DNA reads TGTGCCAGCAGTGGGCGCGACACAGATACGCAGTATTTT. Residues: CASSGRDTDTQYF.

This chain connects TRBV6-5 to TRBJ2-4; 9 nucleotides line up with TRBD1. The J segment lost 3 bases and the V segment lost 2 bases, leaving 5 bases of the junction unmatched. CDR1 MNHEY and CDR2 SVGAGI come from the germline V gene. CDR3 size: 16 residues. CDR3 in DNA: TGTGCCAGCAGTTACGGGGACAGGGTCGGCAAAAACATTCAGTACTTC. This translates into CASSYGDRVGKNIQYF.

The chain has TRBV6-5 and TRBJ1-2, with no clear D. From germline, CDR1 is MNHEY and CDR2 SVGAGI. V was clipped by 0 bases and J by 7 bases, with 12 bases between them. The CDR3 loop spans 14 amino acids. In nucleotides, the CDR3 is TGTGCCAGCAGTTACTCGAGGAGGGAGGGTGGCTACACCTTC. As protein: CASSYSRREGGYTF.

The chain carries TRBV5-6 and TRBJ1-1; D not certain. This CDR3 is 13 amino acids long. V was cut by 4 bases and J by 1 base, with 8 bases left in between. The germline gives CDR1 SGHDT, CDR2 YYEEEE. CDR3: CASSRAGNTEAFF. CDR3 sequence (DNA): TGTGCCAGCAGCCGGGCAGGGAACACTGAAGCTTTCTTT.

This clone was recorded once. CDR3 region: CASSQGPSTDTQYF. CDR3 nucleotides: TGCGCCAGCAGCCAAGGGCCGAGCACAGATACGCAGTATTTT. The chain has TRBV4-1 and TRBJ2-3, with no clear D. The CDR3 consists of 14 residues. The V gene's germline CDR1 is MGHRA and CDR2 YSYEKL. Trimming pared 1 base from V and 0 bases from J, leaving 5 bases between.

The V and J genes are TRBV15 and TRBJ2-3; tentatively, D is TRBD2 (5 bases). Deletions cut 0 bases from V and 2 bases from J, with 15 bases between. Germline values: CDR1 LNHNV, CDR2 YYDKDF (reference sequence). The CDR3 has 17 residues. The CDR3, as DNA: TGTGCCACCAGCAGAGATAGGACCGCGGGCCCCACAGATACGCAGTATTTT. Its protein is CATSRDRTAGPTDTQYF. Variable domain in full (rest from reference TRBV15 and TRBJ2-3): DAMVIQNPRYQVTQFGKPVTLSCSQTLNHNVMYWYQQKSSQAPKLLFHYYDKDFNNEADTPDNFQSRRPNTSFCFLDIRSPGLGDTAMYLCATSRDRTAGPTDTQYFGPGTRLTVL.